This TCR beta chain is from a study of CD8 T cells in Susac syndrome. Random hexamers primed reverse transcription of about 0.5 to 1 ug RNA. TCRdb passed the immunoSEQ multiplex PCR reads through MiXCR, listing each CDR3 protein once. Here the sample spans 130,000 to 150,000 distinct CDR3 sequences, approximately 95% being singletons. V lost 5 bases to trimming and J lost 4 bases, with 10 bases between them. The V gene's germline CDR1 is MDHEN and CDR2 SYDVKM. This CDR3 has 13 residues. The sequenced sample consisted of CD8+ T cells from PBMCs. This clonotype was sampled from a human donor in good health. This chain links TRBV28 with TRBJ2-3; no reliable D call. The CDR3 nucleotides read TGTGCCAGCAGTACCCCAACATCAGATACGCAGTATTTT. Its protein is CASSTPTSDTQYF.